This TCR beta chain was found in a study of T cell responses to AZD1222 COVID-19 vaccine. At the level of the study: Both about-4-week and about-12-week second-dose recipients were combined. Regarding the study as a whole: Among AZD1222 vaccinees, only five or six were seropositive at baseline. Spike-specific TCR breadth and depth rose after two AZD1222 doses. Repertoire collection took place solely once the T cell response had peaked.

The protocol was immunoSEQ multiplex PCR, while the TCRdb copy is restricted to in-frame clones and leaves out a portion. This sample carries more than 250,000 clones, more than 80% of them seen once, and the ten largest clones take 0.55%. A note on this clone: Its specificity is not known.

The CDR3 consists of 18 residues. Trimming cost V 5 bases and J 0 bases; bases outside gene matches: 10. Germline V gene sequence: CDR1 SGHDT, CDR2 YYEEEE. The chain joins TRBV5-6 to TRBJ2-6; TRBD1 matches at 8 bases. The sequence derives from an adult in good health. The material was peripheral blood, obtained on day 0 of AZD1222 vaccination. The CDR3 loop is CASRAVGQGRSGANVLTF. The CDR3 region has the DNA TGTGCCAGCAGAGCGGTAGGACAGGGTCGCTCTGGGGCCAACGTCCTGACTTTC.